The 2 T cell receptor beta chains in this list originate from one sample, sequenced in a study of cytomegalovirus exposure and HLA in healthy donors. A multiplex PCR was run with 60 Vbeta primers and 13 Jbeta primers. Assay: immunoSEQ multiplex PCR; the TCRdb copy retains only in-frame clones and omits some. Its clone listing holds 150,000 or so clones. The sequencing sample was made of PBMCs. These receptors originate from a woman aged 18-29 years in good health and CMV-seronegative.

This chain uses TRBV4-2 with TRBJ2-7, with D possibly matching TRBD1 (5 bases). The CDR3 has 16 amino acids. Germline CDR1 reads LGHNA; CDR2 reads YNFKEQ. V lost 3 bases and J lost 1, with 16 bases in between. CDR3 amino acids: CASSQDATALSYEQYV. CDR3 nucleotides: TGTGCCAGCAGCCAGGACGCGACAGCTTTGTCCTACGAGCAGTACGTC.

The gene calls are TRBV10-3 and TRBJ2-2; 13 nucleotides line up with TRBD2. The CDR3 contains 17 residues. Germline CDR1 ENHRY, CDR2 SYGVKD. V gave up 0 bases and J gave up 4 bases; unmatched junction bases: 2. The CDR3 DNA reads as TGTGCCATCAGTGAGTCCGGGACTAGCGGGGTCACCGGGGAGCTGTTTTTT. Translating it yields CAISESGTSGVTGELFF.